What follows describes a single T cell receptor beta chain. The data stem from a study of technical replicates of blood from a few donors. Sequencing was performed with immunoSEQ multiplex PCR; in TCRdb, only in-frame clones are kept and a portion is missing. Here the sample spans fewer than 85,000 clones, about 94% being singletons. The CDR3 contains 18 residues. Germline CDR1 is SGHVS and CDR2 is FNYEAQ. The ends were cut back, 4 bases at V and 0 bases at J, with 20 bases in the middle. The sequence was obtained from a human donor in good health. The V gene is TRBV7-6, the J gene TRBJ2-3; D unclear. Material: T cells isolated from PBMCs. CDR3 DNA sequence: TGTGCCAGCAGCTCCCTAGGCAGCACAAAAGACAGCACAGATACGCAGTATTTT. It codes for CASSSLGSTKDSTDTQYF.